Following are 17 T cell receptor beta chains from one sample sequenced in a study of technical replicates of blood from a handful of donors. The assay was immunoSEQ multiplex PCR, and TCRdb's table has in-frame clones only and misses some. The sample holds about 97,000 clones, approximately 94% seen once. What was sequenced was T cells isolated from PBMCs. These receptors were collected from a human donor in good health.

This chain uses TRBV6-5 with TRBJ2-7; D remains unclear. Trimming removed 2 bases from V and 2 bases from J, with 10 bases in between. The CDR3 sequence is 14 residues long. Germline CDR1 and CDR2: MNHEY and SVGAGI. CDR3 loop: CASSYAESPYEQYF. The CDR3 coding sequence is TGTGCCAGCAGTTACGCGGAATCCCCCTACGAGCAGTACTTC.

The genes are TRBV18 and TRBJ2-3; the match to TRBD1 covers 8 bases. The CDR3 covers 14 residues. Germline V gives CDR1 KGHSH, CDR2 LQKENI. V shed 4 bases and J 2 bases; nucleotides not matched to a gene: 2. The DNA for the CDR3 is TGTGCCAGCTCACAGACAGGGGACACAGATACGCAGTATTTT. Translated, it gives CASSQTGDTDTQYF.

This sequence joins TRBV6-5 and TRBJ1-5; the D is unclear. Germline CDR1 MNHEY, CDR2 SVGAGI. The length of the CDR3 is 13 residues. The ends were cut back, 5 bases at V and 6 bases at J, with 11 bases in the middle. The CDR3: CASSIEGTQPQHF. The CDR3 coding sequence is TGTGCCAGCAGTATTGAGGGTACTCAGCCCCAGCATTTT.

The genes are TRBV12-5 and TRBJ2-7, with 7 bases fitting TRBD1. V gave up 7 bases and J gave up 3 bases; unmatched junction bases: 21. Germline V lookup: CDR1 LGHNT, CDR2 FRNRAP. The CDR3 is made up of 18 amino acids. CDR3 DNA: TGTGCTAGTGCCACATCCGGGACAGTCCCCTTGTTTGGCTACGAGCAGTACTTC. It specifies CASATSGTVPLFGYEQYF.

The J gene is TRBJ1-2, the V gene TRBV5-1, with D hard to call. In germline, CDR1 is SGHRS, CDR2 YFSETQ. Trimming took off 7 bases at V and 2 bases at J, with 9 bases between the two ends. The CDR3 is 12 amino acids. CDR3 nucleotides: TGCGCCAGCGCAACGGGGAACTATGGCTACACCTTC. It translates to CASATGNYGYTF.

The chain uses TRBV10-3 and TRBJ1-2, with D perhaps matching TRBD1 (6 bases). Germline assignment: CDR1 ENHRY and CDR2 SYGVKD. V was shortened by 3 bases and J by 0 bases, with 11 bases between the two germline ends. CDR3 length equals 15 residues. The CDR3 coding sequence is TGTGCCATCAGTGATCAGACAGGATCTAACTATGGCTACACCTTC. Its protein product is CAISDQTGSNYGYTF.

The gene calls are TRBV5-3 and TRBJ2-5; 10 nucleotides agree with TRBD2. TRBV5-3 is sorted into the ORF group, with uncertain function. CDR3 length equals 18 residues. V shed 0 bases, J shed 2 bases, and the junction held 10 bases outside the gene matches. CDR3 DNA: TGTGCCAGAAGCTTGGGCACCGGGGCTAGCGGGAGTCAAGAGACCCAGTACTTC. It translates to CARSLGTGASGSQETQYF.

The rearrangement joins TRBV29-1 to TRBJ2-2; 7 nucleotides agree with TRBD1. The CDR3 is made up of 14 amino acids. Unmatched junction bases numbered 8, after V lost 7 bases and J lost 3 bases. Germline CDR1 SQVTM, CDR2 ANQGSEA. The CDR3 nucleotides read TGCAGCGCTACCGTCGGGACAGACACCGGGGAGCTGTTTTTT. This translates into CSATVGTDTGELFF.

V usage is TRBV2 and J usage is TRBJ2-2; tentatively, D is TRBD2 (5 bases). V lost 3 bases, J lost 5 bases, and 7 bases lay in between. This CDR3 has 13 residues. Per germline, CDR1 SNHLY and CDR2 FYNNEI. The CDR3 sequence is CASSERLTGELFF. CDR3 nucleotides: TGTGCCAGCAGTGAGAGACTAACCGGGGAGCTGTTTTTT.

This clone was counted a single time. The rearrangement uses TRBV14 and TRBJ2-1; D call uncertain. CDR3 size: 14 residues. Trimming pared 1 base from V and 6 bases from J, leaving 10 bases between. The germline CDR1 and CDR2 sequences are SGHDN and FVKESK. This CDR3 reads CASSQVSGLNEQFF. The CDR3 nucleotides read TGTGCCAGCAGCCAAGTCAGTGGGCTCAATGAGCAGTTCTTC. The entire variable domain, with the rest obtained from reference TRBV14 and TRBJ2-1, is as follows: EAGVTQFPSHSVIEKGQTVTLRCDPISGHDNLYWYRRVMGKEIKFLLHFVKESKQDESGMPNNRFLAERTGGTYSTLKVQPAELEDSGVYFCASSQVSGLNEQFFGPGTRLTVL.

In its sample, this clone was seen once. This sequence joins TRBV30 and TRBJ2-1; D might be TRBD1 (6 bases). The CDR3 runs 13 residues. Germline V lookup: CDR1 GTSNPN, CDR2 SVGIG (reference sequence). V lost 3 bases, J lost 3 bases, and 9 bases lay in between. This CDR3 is CAWSQGIYNEQFF. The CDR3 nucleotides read TGTGCCTGGAGCCAGGGGATCTACAATGAGCAGTTCTTC.

This CDR3 is CASSLGTSGQLAKNIQYF. CDR3 in DNA: TGTGCCAGCAGCCTAGGGACTAGCGGTCAGTTAGCCAAAAACATTCAGTACTTC. This chain connects TRBV7-3 to TRBJ2-4; 11 bases are shared with TRBD2. CDR3 length: 18 amino acids. Trimming took 5 bases from V and 0 from J; bases not matched to a gene: 9. The germline CDR1 and CDR2 sequences are SGHTA and FQGTGA.

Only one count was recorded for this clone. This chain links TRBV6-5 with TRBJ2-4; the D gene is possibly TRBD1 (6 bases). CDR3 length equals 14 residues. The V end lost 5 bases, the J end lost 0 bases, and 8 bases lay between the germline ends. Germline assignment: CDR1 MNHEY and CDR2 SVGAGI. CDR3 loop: CASSGQLAKNIQYF. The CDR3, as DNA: TGTGCCAGCAGTGGACAGTTAGCCAAAAACATTCAGTACTTC.

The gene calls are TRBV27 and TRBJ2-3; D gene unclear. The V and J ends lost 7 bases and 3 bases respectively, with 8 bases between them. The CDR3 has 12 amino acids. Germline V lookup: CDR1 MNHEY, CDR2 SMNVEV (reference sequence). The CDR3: CASKRGTDTQYF. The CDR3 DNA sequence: TGTGCCAGCAAGCGTGGGACAGATACGCAGTATTTT.

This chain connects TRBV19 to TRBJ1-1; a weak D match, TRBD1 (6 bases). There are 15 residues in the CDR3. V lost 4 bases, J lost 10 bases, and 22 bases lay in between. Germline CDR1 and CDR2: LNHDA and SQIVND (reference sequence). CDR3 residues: CASSTNIWTAQRAFF. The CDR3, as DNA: TGTGCCAGTAGTACAAATATTTGGACAGCCCAACGAGCTTTCTTT.

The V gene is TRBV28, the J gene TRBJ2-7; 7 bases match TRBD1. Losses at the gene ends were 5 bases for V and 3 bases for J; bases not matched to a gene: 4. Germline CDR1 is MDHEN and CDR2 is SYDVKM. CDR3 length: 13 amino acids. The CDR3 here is CASSLRQGYEQYF. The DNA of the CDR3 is TGTGCCAGCAGTCTTAGACAGGGCTACGAGCAGTACTTC.

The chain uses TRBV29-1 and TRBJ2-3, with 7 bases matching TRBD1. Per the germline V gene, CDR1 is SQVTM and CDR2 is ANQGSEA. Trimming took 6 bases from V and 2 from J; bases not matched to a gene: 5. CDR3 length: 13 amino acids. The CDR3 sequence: CSVEQGPTDTQYF. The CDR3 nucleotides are TGCAGCGTGGAACAGGGGCCCACAGATACGCAGTATTTT.